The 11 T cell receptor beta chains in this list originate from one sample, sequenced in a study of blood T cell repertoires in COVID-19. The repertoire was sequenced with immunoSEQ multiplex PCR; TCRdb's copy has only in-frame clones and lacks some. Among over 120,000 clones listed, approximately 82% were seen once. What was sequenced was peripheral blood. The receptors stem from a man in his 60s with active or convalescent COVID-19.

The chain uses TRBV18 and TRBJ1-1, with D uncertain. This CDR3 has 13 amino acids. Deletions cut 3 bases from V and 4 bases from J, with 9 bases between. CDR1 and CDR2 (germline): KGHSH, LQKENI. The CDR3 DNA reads TGTGCCAGCTCACCGGACTCTAGCACTGAAGCTTTCTTT. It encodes CASSPDSSTEAFF.

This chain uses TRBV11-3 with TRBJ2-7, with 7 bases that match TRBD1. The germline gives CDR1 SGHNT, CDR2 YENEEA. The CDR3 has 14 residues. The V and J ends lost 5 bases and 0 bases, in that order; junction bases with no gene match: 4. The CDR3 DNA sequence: TGTGCCAGCAGCCGACAGGGAAGCTCCTACGAGCAGTACTTC. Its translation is CASSRQGSSYEQYF.

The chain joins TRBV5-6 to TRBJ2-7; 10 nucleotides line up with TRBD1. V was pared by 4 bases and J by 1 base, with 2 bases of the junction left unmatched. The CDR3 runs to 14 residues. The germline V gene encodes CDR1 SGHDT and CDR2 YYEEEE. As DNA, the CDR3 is TGTGCCAGCAGCCCGGGACAGGGGTCCTACGAGCAGTACTTC. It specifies CASSPGQGSYEQYF.

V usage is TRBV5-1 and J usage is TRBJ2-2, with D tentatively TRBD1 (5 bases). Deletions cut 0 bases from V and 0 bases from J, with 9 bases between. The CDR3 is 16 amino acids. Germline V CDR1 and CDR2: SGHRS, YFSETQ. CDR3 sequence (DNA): TGCGCCAGCAGCTTGGTAGGCAGGGCGAACACCGGGGAGCTGTTTTTT. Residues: CASSLVGRANTGELFF.

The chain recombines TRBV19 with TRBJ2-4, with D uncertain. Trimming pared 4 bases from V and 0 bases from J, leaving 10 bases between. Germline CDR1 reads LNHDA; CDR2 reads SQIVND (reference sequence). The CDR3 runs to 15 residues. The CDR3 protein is CASSTNSLAKNIQYF. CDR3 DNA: TGTGCCAGTAGTACCAACTCCCTAGCCAAAAACATTCAGTACTTC.

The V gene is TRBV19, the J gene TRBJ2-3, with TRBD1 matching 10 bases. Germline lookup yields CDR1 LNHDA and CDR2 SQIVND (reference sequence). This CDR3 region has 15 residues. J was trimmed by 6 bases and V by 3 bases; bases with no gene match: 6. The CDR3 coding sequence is TGTGCCAGTAGTATCATTGACAGGGGGCGGGATACGCAGTATTTT. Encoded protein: CASSIIDRGRDTQYF.

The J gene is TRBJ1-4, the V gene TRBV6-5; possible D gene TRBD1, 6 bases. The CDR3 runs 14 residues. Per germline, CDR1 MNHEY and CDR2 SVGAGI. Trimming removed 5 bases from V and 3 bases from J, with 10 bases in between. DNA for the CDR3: TGTGCCAGCAGTAGACAGGCAGCTAATGAAAAACTGTTTTTT. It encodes CASSRQAANEKLFF.

The CDR3 loop reads CASSLDRVGADYGYTF. The DNA for the CDR3 is TGTGCCAGCAGCTTAGATCGTGTGGGGGCTGACTATGGCTACACCTTC. This chain links TRBV11-3 with TRBJ1-2, with D perhaps TRBD1 (6 bases). V lost 0 bases to trimming and J lost 3 bases, with 14 bases between them. Germline-derived CDR1 and CDR2 are SGHNT and YENEEA. There are 16 residues in the CDR3.

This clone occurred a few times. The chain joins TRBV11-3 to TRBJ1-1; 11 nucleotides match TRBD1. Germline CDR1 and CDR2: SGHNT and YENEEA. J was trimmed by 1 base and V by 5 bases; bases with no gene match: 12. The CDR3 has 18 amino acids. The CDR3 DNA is TGTGCCAGCAGCCCATACAGCTACGGACAGGGGGCGAACACTGAAGCTTTCTTT. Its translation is CASSPYSYGQGANTEAFF.

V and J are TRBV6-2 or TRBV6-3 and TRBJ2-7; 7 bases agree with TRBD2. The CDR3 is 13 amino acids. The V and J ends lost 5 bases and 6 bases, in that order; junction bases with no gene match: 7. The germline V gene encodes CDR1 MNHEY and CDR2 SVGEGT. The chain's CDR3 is CASSKAGLTEQYV. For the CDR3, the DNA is TGTGCCAGCAGTAAAGCGGGATTAACCGAGCAGTACGTC.

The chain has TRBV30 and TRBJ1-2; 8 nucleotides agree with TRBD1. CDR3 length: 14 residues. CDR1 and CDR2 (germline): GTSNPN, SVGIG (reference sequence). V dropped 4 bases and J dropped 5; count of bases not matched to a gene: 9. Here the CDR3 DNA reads TGTGCCTGGACCCCCGGACAGGGAGGTTATGGCTACACCTTC. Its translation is CAWTPGQGGYGYTF.